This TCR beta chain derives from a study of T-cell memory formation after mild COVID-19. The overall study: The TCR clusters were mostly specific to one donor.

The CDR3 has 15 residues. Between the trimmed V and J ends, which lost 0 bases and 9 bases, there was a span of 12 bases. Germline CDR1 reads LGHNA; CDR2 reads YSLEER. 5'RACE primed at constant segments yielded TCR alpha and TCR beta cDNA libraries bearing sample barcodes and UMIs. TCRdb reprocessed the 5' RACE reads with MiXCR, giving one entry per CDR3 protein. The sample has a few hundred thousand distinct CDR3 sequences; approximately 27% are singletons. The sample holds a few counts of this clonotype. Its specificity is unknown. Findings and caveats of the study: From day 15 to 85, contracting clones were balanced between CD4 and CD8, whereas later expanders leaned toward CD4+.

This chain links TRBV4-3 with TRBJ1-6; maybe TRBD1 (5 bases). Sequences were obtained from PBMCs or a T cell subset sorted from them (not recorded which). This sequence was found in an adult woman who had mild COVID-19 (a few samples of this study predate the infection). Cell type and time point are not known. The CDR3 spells CASSQDVTGVSPLHF. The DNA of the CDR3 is TGCGCCAGCAGCCAAGATGTTACGGGGGTTTCACCCCTCCACTTT.